The 28 T cell receptor beta chains below come from one sample, sequenced in a study of T cells in Graves' hyperthyroidism and ophthalmopathy. Template material for amplifying TCR beta CDR3 regions consisted of RNA transcripts. The primer set for the first-round RT-PCR of the TCR CDR3 was HTBI. TCRdb independently ran MiXCR on the multiplex PCR reads; one entry per CDR3 protein. The sample contains about 770,000 distinct CDR3 sequences, about 19% of which appear only once. The sequenced sample was blood. The receptors originated from a woman aged 45-65 years with Graves' hyperthyroidism that later progressed to Graves' ophthalmopathy.

The gene calls are TRBV7-9 and TRBJ1-5, with 8 bases identical to TRBD1. The germline V gene has CDR1 SEHNR and CDR2 FQNEAQ (reference sequence). V lost 5 bases, J lost 1 base, and 10 bases stayed unmatched. This CDR3 region has 17 residues. CDR3 sequence (DNA): TGTGCCAGCAGCCCAGGACAGGGTGGGGGCAGCAATCAGCCCCAGCATTTT. Its protein product is CASSPGQGGGSNQPQHF.

This clonotype turned up a few times. The junction does not match germline at one end; this may be a read error. This sequence joins TRBV20-1 and TRBJ2-1; D gene unclear. Germline CDR1 DFQATT, CDR2 SNEGSKA (reference sequence). This CDR3 region has 17 residues. CDR3 coding DNA: TGCAGTGCTAGAGATTCTTTGACGGTGAAGTCCTACAATGAGCAGCTCTTC. It codes for CSARDSLTVKSYNEQLF.

This clonotype showed up just a few times. The J gene is TRBJ1-1, the V gene TRBV5-1; 10 nucleotides agree with TRBD1. The CDR3 is 14 residues long. The J segment lost 6 bases and the V segment lost 4 bases, leaving 6 bases of the junction unmatched. CDR1 is SGHRS and CDR2 is YFSETQ in the germline V gene. CDR3 amino acids: CASSGTGVGPEAFF. For the CDR3, the DNA is TGCGCCAGCAGCGGGACAGGGGTGGGCCCTGAAGCTTTCTTT.

A single count supports this clonotype. An end of the junction does not agree with germline; a read error may underlie this. V is TRBV11-2 and J is TRBJ1-3; TRBD1 aligns across 8 bases. Germline V gene lookup returns CDR1 SGHAT and CDR2 FQNNGV. This CDR3 comprises 17 residues. CDR3 nucleotides: TGTGCCGGCAGCTTAGCCCCGGACAGGGTGGCTGGAAACACCATATATTTT. Residues: CAGSLAPDRVAGNTIYF.

This clonotype came up many times. The chain uses TRBV20-1 and TRBJ1-1; a weak D match, TRBD1 (6 bases). The CDR3 covers 15 residues. The V end was cut by 4 bases, the J end by 4 bases, with 19 bases between. The V gene's germline CDR1 is DFQATT and CDR2 SNEGSKA (reference sequence). CDR3 coding DNA: TGCAGTGCTATCGGTCTCGGGGGGCGGGGCACTGAAGCTTTCTTT. It yields the protein CSAIGLGGRGTEAFF.

This clonotype has at least ten counts. The chain links TRBV6-2 or TRBV6-3 to TRBJ2-5; TRBD2 agrees at 12 bases. This CDR3 is 18 amino acids long. V gave up 6 bases and J gave up 0 bases; unmatched junction bases: 11. In germline, CDR1 is MNHEY, CDR2 SVGEGT. The CDR3 reads CASSYTTSGGWYQETQYF. DNA for the CDR3: TGTGCCAGCAGCTACACCACTAGCGGGGGGTGGTACCAAGAGACCCAGTACTTC.

Of note for this clonotype: A read error is likely, as this CDR3 ends without the conserved phenylalanine or tryptophan. The chain uses TRBV3-1 and TRBJ2-2, with TRBD2 matching over 7 bases. This CDR3 is 16 amino acids long. V shed 2 bases and J 6 bases; nucleotides not matched to a gene: 9. Germline V gives CDR1 LGHDT, CDR2 YNNKEL (reference sequence). The CDR3 sequence: CASSQPRSGAPGELFL. In DNA form, the CDR3 reads TGTGCCAGCAGCCAACCACGGAGCGGGGCACCCGGGGAGCTGTTTCTT.

This chain uses TRBV3-1 with TRBJ1-5; 11 bases are a match to TRBD1. After removal of 0 bases from V and 7 bases from J, the junction contained 5 bases not matched to a gene. Germline V lookup: CDR1 LGHDT, CDR2 YNNKEL (reference sequence). The CDR3 extends over 16 amino acids. The CDR3 region has the DNA TGTGCCAGCAGCCAAGATTGGACAGGGGGCATGCAGCCCCAGCATTTT. As protein: CASSQDWTGGMQPQHF.

This rearrangement joins TRBV20-1 to TRBJ2-6; 10 nucleotides line up with TRBD1. The CDR3 is 16 residues long. CDR1 is DFQATT and CDR2 is SNEGSKA in the germline V gene (reference sequence). Unmatched junction bases numbered 7, after V lost 6 bases and J lost 2 bases. Here the CDR3 DNA reads TGCAGTGCACGGGACAGGGGAGTCCCTGGGGCCAACGTCCTGACTTTC. This encodes CSARDRGVPGANVLTF.

To note about this clonotype: Being one base from a much bigger clone, this may be a read error. The chain has TRBV30 and TRBJ2-2, with D possibly TRBD1 on 6 matching bases. The CDR3 covers 17 residues. Germline loops: CDR1 GTSNPN, CDR2 SVGIG (reference sequence). V shed 1 base and J shed 4 bases, with 19 bases lying between them. The CDR3 nucleotides read TGTGCCTGGAGTGGTGACTCCGGGACACTTATCACCGGGGAGCTGTTTTTT. Translation: CAWSGDSGTLITGELFF.

The CDR3 nucleotides read TGTGCCAGCAGCTTACCCCAAATGGATGAGCAGTTCTTC. Translation: CASSLPQMDEQFF. The chain links TRBV12-3 or TRBV12-4 to TRBJ2-1; D is unresolved. The germline V and J ends were trimmed by 6 bases and 8 bases, with 14 bases remaining between them. The CDR3 totals 13 residues.

This clonotype was observed at least ten times. The chain has TRBV3-1 and TRBJ2-5, with D unclear. The CDR3 covers 14 residues. V shed 5 bases and J shed 6 bases, with 16 bases lying between them. The V gene's germline CDR1 is LGHDT and CDR2 YNNKEL (reference sequence). CDR3 residues: CASSAGPNEQTQYF. The CDR3 nucleotides read TGTGCCAGCAGCGCAGGACCAAACGAACAGACCCAGTACTTC.

This clonotype was observed a few times. The chain combines TRBV29-1 with TRBJ2-1; D tentatively fits TRBD1 or TRBD2 (5 bases each). CDR1 and CDR2 from the germline V gene are SQVTM and ANQGSEA. This CDR3 contains 10 residues. The chain's CDR3 is CLAGNREQFF. CDR3 sequence (DNA): TGCCTAGCAGGGAACCGTGAGCAGTTCTTC.

The sample holds a few counts of this clonotype. This CDR3 reads CASSLVWDSQETQYF. The CDR3 DNA reads TGTGCCAGCAGTTTAGTATGGGACAGCCAAGAGACCCAGTACTTC. V is TRBV12-3 or TRBV12-4 and J is TRBJ2-5, with 7 bases identical to TRBD1. V shed 1 base, J shed 1 base, and the junction held 3 bases outside the gene matches. This CDR3 is 15 amino acids long.

This clonotype appeared many times. This chain uses TRBV2 with TRBJ2-1; D tentatively reads TRBD1 or TRBD2 (5 bases each). The CDR3 totals 15 residues. Germline CDR1 is SNHLY and CDR2 is FYNNEI. V dropped 6 bases and J dropped 9 bases, with 21 bases sitting between them. CDR3 amino acids: CASRHGLRGASEQFF. CDR3 nucleotides: TGTGCCAGCAGACACGGCCTCCGAGGGGCCAGTGAGCAGTTCTTC.

This clonotype was detected many times. A junction end diverges from the germline sequence, so it may reflect a read error. The chain employs TRBV18 and TRBJ2-5; the D is unclear. The CDR3 spans 14 residues. Germline V gene sequence: CDR1 KGHSH, CDR2 LQKENI. CDR3 loop: CASSPSRDGEAQYF. The CDR3 DNA is TGTGCCAGCTCACCATCACGAGACGGAGAGGCCCAGTACTTC.

The V and J genes are TRBV27 and TRBJ2-7; D remains ambiguous. This CDR3 contains 12 residues. Germline values: CDR1 MNHEY, CDR2 SMNVEV (reference sequence). V lost 4 bases, J lost 7 bases, and 11 bases lay in between. The chain's CDR3 is CASSSSGMEQYF. CDR3 bases: TGTGCCAGCAGTTCCTCCGGCATGGAGCAGTACTTC.

This clonotype was picked up many times. This chain uses TRBV27 with TRBJ2-7, with TRBD1 matching over 8 bases. Germline CDR1 reads MNHEY; CDR2 reads SMNVEV (reference sequence). This CDR3 comprises 14 residues. With V trimmed by 6 bases and J by 2 bases, 6 bases remained unmatched. CDR3 in amino acids: CASRVDRDAYEQYF. As DNA, the CDR3 is TGTGCCAGCAGGGTGGACAGGGATGCCTACGAGCAGTACTTC.

This clonotype was observed a few times. The V and J genes are TRBV28 and TRBJ1-5, with TRBD1 identical over 9 bases. From germline, CDR1 is MDHEN and CDR2 SYDVKM. The CDR3 extends over 17 amino acids. The V and J ends lost 2 bases and 2 bases, in that order; junction bases with no gene match: 7. Here the CDR3 reads CASSLPGQGGRNQPQHF. In DNA, the CDR3 is TGTGCCAGCAGTTTACCGGGACAGGGTGGGCGCAATCAGCCCCAGCATTTT.

This clonotype was counted once. The rearrangement joins TRBV9 to TRBJ2-5; D may be TRBD2 (6 bases). The germline V gene has CDR1 SGDLS and CDR2 YYNGEE. V gave up 0 bases and J gave up 9 bases, with 18 bases separating them. This CDR3 is built from 15 residues. The CDR3 sequence is CASSVDSGTPGAQYF. In DNA, the CDR3 is TGTGCCAGCAGCGTAGACTCAGGGACTCCGGGGGCCCAGTACTTC.

CDR3 loop: CASRLEGSGNTIYF. DNA for the CDR3: TGCGCCAGCCGATTAGAGGGCTCTGGAAACACCATATATTTT. V gene TRBV5-1 combines with J gene TRBJ1-3; no definite D call. Between the trimmed V and J ends, which lost 7 bases and 0 bases, there was a span of 11 bases. Germline V lookup: CDR1 SGHRS, CDR2 YFSETQ. The CDR3 sequence is 14 residues long.

This rearrangement joins TRBV12-5 to TRBJ1-5; TRBD1 matches 9 bases. Germline trimming cut 9 bases from V and 6 bases from J; bases unmatched to any gene: 3. CDR1 LGHNT and CDR2 FRNRAP come from the germline V gene. The CDR3 length is 12 residues. The DNA of the CDR3 is TGTGCTAGGGGGACAGGGTTTCAGCCCCAGCATTTT. Translation: CARGTGFQPQHF. The full variable domain, with the rest looked up from reference TRBV12-5 and TRBJ1-5, is DARVTQTPRHKVTEMGQEVTMRCQPILGHNTVFWYRQTMMQGLELLAYFRNRAPLDDSGMPKDRFSAEMPDATLATLKIQPSEPRDSAVYFCARGTGFQPQHFGDGTRLSIL.

This clonotype showed up many times. This chain uses TRBV10-3 with TRBJ1-1; possible D gene TRBD1, 6 bases. The CDR3 runs to 17 residues. CDR1 is ENHRY and CDR2 is SYGVKD in the germline V gene. The ends were cut back, 5 bases at V and 0 bases at J, with 19 bases in the middle. CDR3 sequence reads: CAISLRGAGQMNTEAFF. The CDR3 nucleotides are TGTGCCATCAGTCTCCGAGGGGCAGGACAGATGAACACTGAAGCTTTCTTT.

In its sample, this clonotype was seen many times. The chain carries TRBV7-6 and TRBJ1-2; TRBD1 matches 7 bases. The junction had 6 bases not matched to a gene; V was cut back by 1 base and J by 4 bases. The CDR3 sequence is 15 residues long. From germline, CDR1 is SGHVS and CDR2 FNYEAQ. The DNA of the CDR3 is TGTGCCAGCAGCTTAGATGCCAGGGGGAGCTATGGCTACACCTTC. It is translated as CASSLDARGSYGYTF.

The chain carries TRBV5-1 and TRBJ2-6; D is unresolved. V lost 0 bases and J 0 bases, leaving 13 bases between the germline ends. Looked up from germline, CDR1 is SGHRS and CDR2 is YFSETQ. The CDR3 extends over 18 amino acids. CDR3 sequence: CASSLDGTGTSGANVLTF. CDR3 bases: TGCGCCAGCAGCTTGGACGGCACCGGCACCTCTGGGGCCAACGTCCTGACTTTC.

This clonotype was found many times. The rearrangement links TRBV7-2 to TRBJ1-4; D not resolved. The CDR3 is made up of 14 amino acids. The ends were cut back, 5 bases at V and 0 bases at J, with 7 bases in the middle. Germline V gene sequence: CDR1 SGHTA, CDR2 FQGNSA. CDR3 sequence reads: CASSRDATNEKLFF. The CDR3 DNA is TGTGCCAGCAGCCGAGATGCAACTAATGAAAAACTGTTTTTT.

This clonotype was seen a few times. CDR3 sequence (DNA): TGTGCCAGCAGTTTTCTCGATAGGCTCAATCAGCCCCAGCATTTT. This codes for CASSFLDRLNQPQHF. The gene calls are TRBV12-3 or TRBV12-4 and TRBJ1-5, with no clear D. The CDR3 runs 15 residues. V was pared by 3 bases and J by 3 bases, with 12 bases between.

This chain links TRBV5-5 with TRBJ1-2; tentative D call: TRBD1 (6 bases). The CDR3 spans 15 residues. Between the trimmed V and J ends, which lost 2 bases and 6 bases, there was a span of 17 bases. Germline values: CDR1 SGHKS, CDR2 YYEKEE (reference sequence). CDR3 bases: TGTGCCAGCAGCTTTCCCGGGGGGCGCTCGGATGGCTACACCTTC. This gives the protein CASSFPGGRSDGYTF. The full variable domain, rest sourced from reference TRBV5-5 and TRBJ1-2, is DAGVTQSPTHLIKTRGQQVTLRCSPISGHKSVSWYQQVLGQGPQFIFQYYEKEERGRGNFPDRFSARQFPNYSSELNVNALLLGDSALYLCASSFPGGRSDGYTFGSGTRLTVV.